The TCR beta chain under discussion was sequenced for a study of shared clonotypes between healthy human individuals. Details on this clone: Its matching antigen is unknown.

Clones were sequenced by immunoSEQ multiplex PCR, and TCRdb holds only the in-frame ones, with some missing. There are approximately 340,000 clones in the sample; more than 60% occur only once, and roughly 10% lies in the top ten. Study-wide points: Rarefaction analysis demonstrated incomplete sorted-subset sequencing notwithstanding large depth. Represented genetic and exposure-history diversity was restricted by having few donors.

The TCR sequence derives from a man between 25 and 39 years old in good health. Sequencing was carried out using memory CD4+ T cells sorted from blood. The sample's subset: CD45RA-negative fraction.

The CDR3 DNA follows: TGCGCCAGCAGCTTGGCCGGACAGGCCCAAGAGACCCAGTACTTC. Translation gives CASSLAGQAQETQYF. The chain couples TRBV5-1 to TRBJ2-5; 7 bases are a match to TRBD1. V gave up 0 bases and J gave up 1 base; unmatched junction bases: 3. Germline V lookup: CDR1 SGHRS, CDR2 YFSETQ. The CDR3 spans 15 residues.